Listed below are T cell receptor beta chains from one sample, sequenced in a study of cytomegalovirus exposure and HLA in healthy donors. TCRdb keeps only in-frame clones here, not all; method: immunoSEQ multiplex PCR. This sample has about 94,000 clones; around 8% occur once, and the top ten carry approximately 2.5%. The sequencing sample was made of PBMCs. The source of these receptors is a man aged 50 or older in good health and CMV-seronegative. Both conserved end residues are part of each CDR3. D genes are given only for firm matches. Not every row has a clone size; where given, it reads once, few, many or a size class.

cdr3_length: 15
d_call: .
clone_size: .
v_call: TRBV9
j_call: TRBJ2-7
cdr3_nt: TGTGCCAGCAGCCTAAGTTGGCAGAGGACCTACGAGCAGTACTTC
cdr3_aa: CASSLSWQRTYEQYF

cdr3_length: 18
d_call: TRBD2
clone_size: .
v_call: TRBV18
j_call: TRBJ2-1
cdr3_nt: TGTGCCAGCTCACCCCCGGGACTAGCGGGAGGGGTCGTAAATGAGCAGTTCTTC
cdr3_aa: CASSPPGLAGGVVNEQFF

cdr3_length: 13
d_call: .
clone_size: few
v_call: TRBV29-1
j_call: TRBJ2-3
cdr3_nt: TGCAGCGCCCGGGAGCCAGGGTTGGATACGCAGTATTTT
cdr3_aa: CSAREPGLDTQYF

cdr3_length: 15
d_call: TRBD1
clone_size: .
v_call: TRBV15
j_call: TRBJ1-5
cdr3_nt: TGTGCCACCAGCAGGAGGACAGGGTATGGTCAGCCCCAGCATTTT
cdr3_aa: CATSRRTGYGQPQHF

cdr3_length: 15
d_call: TRBD1
clone_size: .
v_call: TRBV10-1
j_call: TRBJ2-1
cdr3_nt: TGCGCCAGCAGTCCTACAGGGGGCCCTAACAATGAGCAGTTCTTC
cdr3_aa: CASSPTGGPNNEQFF

cdr3_length: 17
d_call: .
clone_size: few
v_call: TRBV2
j_call: TRBJ2-3
cdr3_nt: TGTGCCAGCAGTGAAGCGCCCGCGGGGGCCTTCACAGATACGCAGTATTTT
cdr3_aa: CASSEAPAGAFTDTQYF

cdr3_length: 14
d_call: .
clone_size: few
v_call: TRBV27
j_call: TRBJ1-4
cdr3_nt: TGTGCCAGCAGGGGGCACATAAGGGGAGAAAAACTGTTTTTT
cdr3_aa: CASRGHIRGEKLFF

cdr3_length: 16
d_call: TRBD1
clone_size: few
v_call: TRBV10-3
j_call: TRBJ1-2
cdr3_nt: TGTGCCATCCGGGACAGGGTTCGCCCGAGGGACTATGGCTACACCTTC
cdr3_aa: CAIRDRVRPRDYGYTF

cdr3_length: 15
d_call: .
clone_size: few
v_call: TRBV18
j_call: TRBJ2-3
cdr3_nt: TGTGCCAGCTCATCCGTTGCTCAGGGCACAGATACGCAGTATTTT
cdr3_aa: CASSSVAQGTDTQYF

cdr3_length: 15
d_call: .
clone_size: few
v_call: TRBV6-1
j_call: TRBJ2-6
cdr3_nt: TGTGCCAGCAGTCCCAGTCGCTCTGGGGCCAACGTCCTGACTTTC
cdr3_aa: CASSPSRSGANVLTF

cdr3_length: 15
d_call: TRBD1
clone_size: .
v_call: TRBV4-1
j_call: TRBJ2-7
cdr3_nt: TGCGCCAGCAGCCAAGTTAAGGCAGGGGGCTACGAGCAGTACTTC
cdr3_aa: CASSQVKAGGYEQYF

cdr3_length: 12
d_call: .
clone_size: .
v_call: TRBV2
j_call: TRBJ2-5
cdr3_nt: TGTGCCAGCAGTGTATTTCAAGAGACCCAGTACTTC
cdr3_aa: CASSVFQETQYF

cdr3_length: 15
d_call: .
clone_size: few
v_call: TRBV7-9
j_call: TRBJ1-2
cdr3_nt: TGTGCCAGCAGCTTGATAGAGGGCGGTAACTATGGCTACACCTTC
cdr3_aa: CASSLIEGGNYGYTF

cdr3_length: 14
d_call: .
clone_size: many
v_call: TRBV28
j_call: TRBJ1-2
cdr3_nt: TGTGCCAGCAGAATCTCGGGGGAGGACTATGGCTACACCTTC
cdr3_aa: CASRISGEDYGYTF

cdr3_length: 15
d_call: TRBD1
clone_size: few
v_call: TRBV6-5
j_call: TRBJ2-7
cdr3_nt: TGTGCCAGCAGGTTATTTTACAGGGGCGCCCACGAGCAGTACTTC
cdr3_aa: CASRLFYRGAHEQYF

cdr3_length: 14
d_call: TRBD1
clone_size: few
v_call: TRBV7-6
j_call: TRBJ1-1
cdr3_nt: TGTGCCAGCAGCTTGCAGGGGGGTCGGACTGAAGCTTTCTTT
cdr3_aa: CASSLQGGRTEAFF

cdr3_length: 14
d_call: TRBD1
clone_size: .
v_call: TRBV10-3
j_call: TRBJ2-2
cdr3_nt: TGTGCCATGGCGGGACAGGGAGGGACCGGGGAGCTGTTTTTT
cdr3_aa: CAMAGQGGTGELFF

cdr3_length: 13
d_call: .
clone_size: .
v_call: TRBV4-3
j_call: TRBJ2-3
cdr3_nt: TGCGCCAGCAGCCAAGAACCGGTAGATACGCAGTATTTT
cdr3_aa: CASSQEPVDTQYF

cdr3_length: 14
d_call: TRBD2
clone_size: .
v_call: TRBV10-2
j_call: TRBJ2-1
cdr3_nt: TGCGCCAGCAGTACTAGCGGGGGGGCCAGAGAGCAGTTCTTC
cdr3_aa: CASSTSGGAREQFF

cdr3_length: 15
d_call: TRBD1
clone_size: .
v_call: TRBV2
j_call: TRBJ1-3
cdr3_nt: TGTGCCAGCCGGGACAGGGGGTACTCTGGAAACACCATATATTTT
cdr3_aa: CASRDRGYSGNTIYF

cdr3_length: 16
d_call: TRBD1
clone_size: .
v_call: TRBV5-1
j_call: TRBJ2-3
cdr3_nt: TGCGCCAGCAGACGAGGACAGGGGGATCTGACAGATACGCAGTATTTT
cdr3_aa: CASRRGQGDLTDTQYF

cdr3_length: 16
d_call: TRBD2
clone_size: few
v_call: TRBV11-2
j_call: TRBJ2-5
cdr3_nt: TGTGCCAGCAGCTTAGTGTATAGCGGGGGCCAAGAGACCCAGTACTTC
cdr3_aa: CASSLVYSGGQETQYF

cdr3_length: 16
d_call: .
clone_size: .
v_call: TRBV5-5
j_call: TRBJ1-1
cdr3_nt: TGTGCCAGCAGCTTGGAAATGGTTTTAGCAAACACTGAAGCTTTCTTT
cdr3_aa: CASSLEMVLANTEAFF

cdr3_length: 16
d_call: .
clone_size: few
v_call: TRBV28
j_call: TRBJ2-2
cdr3_nt: TGTGCCAGCAGTTCCCCCGCAGGGAAAGGCACCGGGGAGCTGTTTTTT
cdr3_aa: CASSSPAGKGTGELFF

cdr3_length: 13
d_call: TRBD1
clone_size: .
v_call: TRBV14
j_call: TRBJ1-2
cdr3_nt: TGTGCCAGCAGCCCCCGGACAGGGGACGGCTACACCTTC
cdr3_aa: CASSPRTGDGYTF

cdr3_length: 17
d_call: TRBD2
clone_size: .
v_call: TRBV5-6
j_call: TRBJ2-3
cdr3_nt: TGTGCCAGCAGCTCGGGACTAGCGGGTGTATACACAGATACGCAGTATTTT
cdr3_aa: CASSSGLAGVYTDTQYF